This T cell receptor beta chain emerged from a study of tumor-infiltrating lymphocytes in localized non-small cell lung cancer. Study information: Some samples were collected after neoadjuvant chemotherapy; smokers, never-smokers and several histologies were included. Resected tumor was paired with non-adjacent uninvolved lung from the same patient. General observations from the study: Not all patients were TCR sequenced, owing to tissue quantity. No link was found between tumor T-cell fraction and recurrence-free survival.

Remarks on this clone: Its specificity is unknown.

The germline V gene encodes CDR1 SNHLY and CDR2 FYNNEI. V was shortened by 5 bases and J by 2 bases, with 8 bases between the two germline ends. This CDR3 comprises 13 residues. TCRdb's copy holds only in-frame clones and misses some; the assay was immunoSEQ multiplex PCR. Among 13,000 to 15,000 clones listed, more than 80% were seen once. The sample consisted of lung tumor tissue. The chain links TRBV2 to TRBJ2-3; no clear D. This receptor was obtained from a human donor with non-small cell lung cancer. CDR3: CASSLQTTDTQYF. The CDR3 DNA reads as TGTGCCAGCAGTCTACAGACCACAGATACGCAGTATTTT.